A few counts support the clone carrying this TCR beta chain. Its antigen is unknown. Generation of TCR beta libraries employed quantitative 5'-RACE incorporating molecular barcodes. TCRdb re-called the 5' RACE reads through MiXCR, storing one row per CDR3 protein. The sample shows some 800,000 distinct CDR3 sequences, over 9.5% of them seen only once. There are 16 residues in the CDR3. The V end lost 2 bases, the J end lost 4 bases, and 17 bases lay between the germline ends. In germline, CDR1 is LGHNA, CDR2 YSLEER. The entry originates in a study of CD8 T cells in ankylosing spondylitis. Study outcomes and limitations: One TCR beta motif, made up of roughly eight highly homologous variants, appeared characteristic of ankylosing spondylitis blood.

The receptor was derived from a male donor with ankylosing spondylitis. Material for sequencing was blood, either unsorted or a sorted T cell fraction (not recorded which). The chain is built from TRBV4-3 and TRBJ1-2; no clear D gene. The CDR3 DNA is TGCGCCAGCAGCCAACGAGCCTACACGGCTTTCTATGGCTACACCTTC. It specifies CASSQRAYTAFYGYTF.